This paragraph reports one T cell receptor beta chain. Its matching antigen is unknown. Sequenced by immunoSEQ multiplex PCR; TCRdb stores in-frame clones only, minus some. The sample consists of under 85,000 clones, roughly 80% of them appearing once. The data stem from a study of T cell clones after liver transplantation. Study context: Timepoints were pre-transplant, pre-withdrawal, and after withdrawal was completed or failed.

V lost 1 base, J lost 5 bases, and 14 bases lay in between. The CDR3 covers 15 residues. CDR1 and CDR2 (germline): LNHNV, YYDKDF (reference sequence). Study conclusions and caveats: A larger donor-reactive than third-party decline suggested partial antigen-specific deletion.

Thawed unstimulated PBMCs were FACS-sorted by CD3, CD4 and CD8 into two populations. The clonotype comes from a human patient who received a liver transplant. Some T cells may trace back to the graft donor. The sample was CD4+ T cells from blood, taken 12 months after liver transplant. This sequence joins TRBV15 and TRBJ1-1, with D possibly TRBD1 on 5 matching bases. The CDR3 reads CATSRAMGGRTEAFF. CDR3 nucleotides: TGTGCCACCAGCAGAGCAATGGGGGGTCGGACTGAAGCTTTCTTT.